This TCR beta chain was retrieved from a study of tissue T cells after allogeneic stem cell transplantation. On the study more broadly: Adult allogeneic hematopoietic cell transplant recipients with steroid-refractory graft-versus-host disease were prospectively enrolled for research autopsy.

In regard to this clone: Its antigen is still unknown.

Points from the study as a whole: This small cohort was clinically heterogeneous, and sampling depth was a limitation. Shared clones across patients were few; motif clustering revealed tissue-specific shared signatures.

CDR3 sequences, V/J genes, frequencies and template counts came from survey-depth TCRbeta sequencing. Assay used: immunoSEQ multiplex PCR; TCRdb lists only in-frame clones, some missing. Found here are about 26,000 clones, 91% of them singletons; the top ten hold about 2%. Here the sequenced sample was blood, taken before transplantation. This TCR came from a male donor older than 55 who later had graft-versus-host disease after an allogeneic stem cell transplant.

CDR3 nucleotides: TGTGCCAGCAGCACCAGGGTTAGGACTGAAGCTTTCTTT. It yields the protein CASSTRVRTEAFF. The chain has TRBV6-5 and TRBJ1-1, with TRBD1 as a possible D gene (5 bases). The CDR3 sequence is 13 residues long. In germline, CDR1 is MNHEY, CDR2 SVGAGI. Trimming pared 6 bases from V and 5 bases from J, leaving 13 bases between.